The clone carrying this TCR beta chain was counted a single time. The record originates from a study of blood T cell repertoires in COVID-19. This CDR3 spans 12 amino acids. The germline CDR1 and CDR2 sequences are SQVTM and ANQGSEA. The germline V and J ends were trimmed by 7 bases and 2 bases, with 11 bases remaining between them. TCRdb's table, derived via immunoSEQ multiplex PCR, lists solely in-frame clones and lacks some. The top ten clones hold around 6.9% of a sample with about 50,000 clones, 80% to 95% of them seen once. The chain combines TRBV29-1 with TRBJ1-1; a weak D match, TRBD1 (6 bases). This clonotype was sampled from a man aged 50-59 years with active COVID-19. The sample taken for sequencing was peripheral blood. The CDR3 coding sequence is TGCAGCGGCGGACAGCGAAACACTGAAGCTTTCTTT. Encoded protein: CSGGQRNTEAFF. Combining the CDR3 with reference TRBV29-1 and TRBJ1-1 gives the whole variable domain SAVISQKPSRDICQRGTSLTIQCQVDSQVTMMFWYRQQPGQSLTLIATANQGSEATYESGFVIDKFPISRPNLTFSTLTVSNMSPEDSSIYLCSGGQRNTEAFFGQGTRLTVV.